Included here is one T cell receptor (beta chain) sequence, with context. This sample was included in a study of long-term antiretroviral therapy in people with HIV. immunoSEQ v3.0 was run at survey level. Method: immunoSEQ multiplex PCR; TCRdb's copy keeps in-frame clones and lacks some. Among roughly 25,000 clones listed, approximately 80% were seen once. Among participants with HIV, every one received treatment in the United States. The CDR3 length is 13 residues. V was cut by 2 bases and J by 1 base, with 5 bases left in between. Germline V CDR1 and CDR2: MGHDK, SYGVNS. This clonotype was sampled from a woman in her twenties or thirties with HIV. The chain combines TRBV25-1 with TRBJ1-1; D is unclear. Here the sequenced sample was unsorted PBMCs, taken 1.1 years before starting antiretroviral therapy. The CDR3 loop reads CASSEVQNTEAFF. As DNA, the CDR3 is TGTGCCAGCAGTGAAGTTCAGAACACTGAAGCTTTCTTT. Complete variable domain (other parts from reference TRBV25-1 and TRBJ1-1): EADIYQTPRYLVIGTGKKITLECSQTMGHDKMYWYQQDPGMELHLIHYSYGVNSTEKGDLSSESTVSRIRTEHFPLTLESARPSHTSQYLCASSEVQNTEAFFGQGTRLTVV.